These 24 T cell receptor beta chains originate from one sample sequenced in a study of blood T cell repertoires in COVID-19. TCRdb's copy holds only in-frame clones and misses some; the assay was immunoSEQ multiplex PCR. The sample lists around 90,000 clones; about 92% were seen once. Sequences were obtained from peripheral blood. These receptors came from a woman aged 60-70 years with active COVID-19.

The chain has TRBV18 and TRBJ2-7; the match to TRBD1 covers 7 bases. After removal of 0 bases from V and 5 bases from J, the junction contained 4 bases not matched to a gene. The CDR3 has 14 amino acids. Germline CDR1 and CDR2: KGHSH and LQKENI. The CDR3 coding sequence is TGTGCCAGCTCACCACCCATGACAGGGAACGAGCAGTACTTC. It codes for CASSPPMTGNEQYF.

The rearrangement uses TRBV6-5 and TRBJ2-2, with D unresolved. The V gene lost 0 bases and the J gene lost 4 bases, with 9 bases spanning the gap. The germline gives CDR1 MNHEY, CDR2 SVGAGI. The CDR3 has 15 residues. The CDR3 region is CASSYSAGITGELFF. CDR3 sequence (DNA): TGTGCCAGCAGTTACTCGGCAGGCATCACCGGGGAGCTGTTTTTT.

J is TRBJ2-2 and V is TRBV5-1, with TRBD1 matching over 8 bases. Germline values: CDR1 SGHRS, CDR2 YFSETQ. CDR3 length: 14 amino acids. The V gene end was trimmed by 5 bases and the J gene end by 5 bases; junction bases not matched to a gene: 5. The CDR3 reads CASRGQGLTGELFF. In DNA, the CDR3 is TGCGCCAGCAGAGGACAGGGCTTGACCGGGGAGCTGTTTTTT.

The V and J genes are TRBV14 and TRBJ2-1; no clear D gene. Trimming cost V 1 base and J 15 bases, with 13 bases left between them. The CDR3 contains 12 residues. Germline CDR1 SGHDN, CDR2 FVKESK. CDR3 residues: CASSQGSSMAFF. The CDR3 coding sequence is TGTGCCAGCAGCCAAGGCTCTAGTATGGCGTTCTTC.

This chain joins TRBV12-3 or TRBV12-4 and TRBJ2-1; D may be TRBD2 (6 bases). Trimming removed 6 bases at V and 8 bases at J, with 14 bases between. The CDR3 runs to 13 residues. The CDR3 region has the DNA TGTGCCAGCAGCTCTCTACGGAGGGATGAGCAGTTCTTC. Amino acid sequence: CASSSLRRDEQFF.

The chain recombines TRBV2 with TRBJ1-5; possibly TRBD1 for D (6 bases). CDR1 is SNHLY, CDR2 FYNNEI, per germline. This CDR3 has 15 amino acids. V was clipped by 1 base and J by 7 bases, with 14 bases between them. CDR3 in amino acids: CASSEDRVVTQPQHF. The DNA for the CDR3 is TGTGCCAGCAGTGAAGACAGGGTAGTGACGCAGCCCCAGCATTTT. The full variable domain, rest sourced from reference TRBV2 and TRBJ1-5, is EPEVTQTPSHQVTQMGQEVILRCVPISNHLYFYWYRQILGQKVEFLVSFYNNEISEKSEIFDDQFSVERPDGSNFTLKIRSTKLEDSAMYFCASSEDRVVTQPQHFGDGTRLSIL.

CDR3 in amino acids: CASRGQGYYEQYF. CDR3 DNA sequence: TGTGCCAGCAGGGGACAGGGGTACTACGAGCAGTACTTC. The J gene is TRBJ2-7, the V gene TRBV2, with 10 bases that match TRBD1. J was trimmed by 3 bases and V by 6 bases; bases with no gene match: 2. The germline gives CDR1 SNHLY, CDR2 FYNNEI. The CDR3 consists of 13 residues.

This chain connects TRBV5-5 to TRBJ2-7; maybe TRBD2 (6 bases). The V gene's germline CDR1 is SGHKS and CDR2 YYEKEE (reference sequence). There are 13 residues in the CDR3. With 3 bases removed from V and 2 bases from J, the gap between germline ends came to 9 bases. The CDR3 loop reads CASSWPGAYEQYF. CDR3 coding DNA: TGTGCCAGCAGCTGGCCGGGGGCCTACGAGCAGTACTTC. Together with reference TRBV5-5 and TRBJ2-7, the CDR3 gives the full variable domain: DAGVTQSPTHLIKTRGQQVTLRCSPISGHKSVSWYQQVLGQGPQFIFQYYEKEERGRGNFPDRFSARQFPNYSSELNVNALLLGDSALYLCASSWPGAYEQYFGPGTRLTVT.

The chain carries TRBV19 and TRBJ2-7; the match to TRBD2 covers 7 bases. J was trimmed by 3 bases and V by 5 bases; bases with no gene match: 4. The CDR3 contains 13 residues. CDR1 is LNHDA, CDR2 SQIVND, per germline (reference sequence). The DNA for the CDR3 is TGTGCCAGTAGTGCCCGGGAGGTCTACGAGCAGTACTTC. Encoded protein: CASSAREVYEQYF.

The chain employs TRBV5-1 and TRBJ2-6; 12 bases are a match to TRBD1. From germline, CDR1 is SGHRS and CDR2 YFSETQ. Germline trimming cut 4 bases from V and 2 bases from J; bases unmatched to any gene: 10. The CDR3 covers 19 residues. This CDR3 reads CASSLEGGQGATGANVLTF. The DNA of the CDR3 is TGCGCCAGCAGCCTGGAAGGGGGACAGGGGGCCACTGGGGCCAACGTCCTGACTTTC. The full variable domain, rest sourced from reference TRBV5-1 and TRBJ2-6, is KAGVTQTPRYLIKTRGQQVTLSCSPISGHRSVSWYQQTPGQGLQFLFEYFSETQRNKGNFPGRFSGRQFSNSRSEMNVSTLELGDSALYLCASSLEGGQGATGANVLTFGAGSRLTVL.

The V call is TRBV5-4, the J call TRBJ1-2; possible D gene TRBD1, 5 bases. The CDR3 is 13 residues long. Germline assignment: CDR1 SGHNT and CDR2 YYREEE (reference sequence). Trimming shortened V by 1 base and J by 8 bases, and 12 bases separated the two germline ends. The CDR3 region has the DNA TGTGCCAGCAGCTTGCATGGGGCACAAGGCTACACCTTC. This gives the protein CASSLHGAQGYTF. The whole variable domain, filled in from reference TRBV5-4 and TRBJ1-2, reads ETGVTQSPTHLIKTRGQQVTLRCSSQSGHNTVSWYQQALGQGPQFIFQYYREEENGRGNFPPRFSGLQFPNYSSELNVNALELDDSALYLCASSLHGAQGYTFGSGTRLTVV.

The CDR3 region has the DNA TGTGCCAGCAGTGAATCTGTCATTATAGGGGCTGAAGCTTTCTTT. Protein: CASSESVIIGAEAFF. The rearrangement uses TRBV25-1 and TRBJ1-1, with TRBD1 as a possible D gene (5 bases). The germline V gene encodes CDR1 MGHDK and CDR2 SYGVNS. Trimming cost V 1 base and J 6 bases, with 15 bases left between them. This CDR3 comprises 15 residues.

The chain links TRBV7-2 to TRBJ2-7; TRBD2 matches 7 bases. V gave up 6 bases and J gave up 6 bases; unmatched junction bases: 11. The CDR3 spans 14 residues. Germline V lookup: CDR1 SGHTA, CDR2 FQGNSA. The CDR3 sequence: CASRGPGRAVEQYF. CDR3 nucleotides: TGTGCCAGCAGGGGGCCGGGGAGGGCGGTCGAGCAGTACTTC.

The chain recombines TRBV5-1 with TRBJ2-2; D ambiguous. The germline V gene has CDR1 SGHRS and CDR2 YFSETQ. The CDR3 consists of 16 residues. With 0 bases removed from V and 1 base from J, the gap between germline ends came to 10 bases. For the CDR3, the DNA is TGCGCCAGCAGCTTGGCCACCTTACAGAACACCGGGGAGCTGTTTTTT. Residues: CASSLATLQNTGELFF.

The chain employs TRBV27 and TRBJ2-5; possible D gene TRBD1, 6 bases. The CDR3 is 13 residues long. The germline V gene has CDR1 MNHEY and CDR2 SMNVEV (reference sequence). Trimming left V 8 bases short and J 5 bases short, with 15 bases between. The CDR3 spells CASRGRGPETQYF. The DNA for the CDR3 is TGTGCCAGCCGGGGCAGGGGCCCTGAGACCCAGTACTTC.

This chain joins TRBV7-9 and TRBJ2-7, with 8 bases aligning to TRBD2. This CDR3 contains 16 residues. Losses at the gene ends were 4 bases for V and 8 bases for J; bases not matched to a gene: 16. CDR1 is SEHNR and CDR2 is FQNEAQ in the germline V gene (reference sequence). CDR3 nucleotides: TGTGCCAGCAGCTCCACCTTAACTAGCGGTACTACGAAGCAGTACTTC. It is translated as CASSSTLTSGTTKQYF.

This chain connects TRBV19 to TRBJ1-5; a possible D gene is TRBD1 (6 bases). This CDR3 contains 15 residues. V lost 5 bases and J lost 0, with 11 bases in between. The germline CDR1 and CDR2 sequences are LNHDA and SQIVND (reference sequence). The CDR3 DNA reads TGTGCCAGTAGTCTGGGACAACATAGCAATCAGCCCCAGCATTTT. As protein: CASSLGQHSNQPQHF.

The V call is TRBV29-1, the J call TRBJ2-5; 10 nucleotides line up with TRBD2. Germline loops: CDR1 SQVTM, CDR2 ANQGSEA. V lost 7 bases, J lost 4 bases, and 3 bases stayed unmatched. The CDR3 length is 12 residues. DNA for the CDR3: TGCAGCGGATTAGCGGGGGGAGAGACCCAGTACTTC. Protein sequence: CSGLAGGETQYF. The variable domain in full, completed from reference TRBV29-1 and TRBJ2-5, reads SAVISQKPSRDICQRGTSLTIQCQVDSQVTMMFWYRQQPGQSLTLIATANQGSEATYESGFVIDKFPISRPNLTFSTLTVSNMSPEDSSIYLCSGLAGGETQYFGPGTRLLVL.

The chain carries TRBV5-4 and TRBJ1-4; 8 nucleotides line up with TRBD1. The CDR3 contains 16 residues. V dropped 0 bases and J dropped 8; count of bases not matched to a gene: 9. Germline V CDR1 and CDR2: SGHNT, YYREEE (reference sequence). The CDR3 loop is CASSLGRQGIGEKLFF. CDR3 nucleotides: TGTGCCAGCAGCTTGGGCCGACAGGGGATCGGCGAAAAACTGTTTTTT.

V usage is TRBV4-1 and J usage is TRBJ2-5; TRBD2 agrees at 14 bases. Losses at the gene ends were 4 bases for V and 5 bases for J; bases not matched to a gene: 12. The CDR3 totals 18 residues. Looked up from germline, CDR1 is MGHRA and CDR2 is YSYEKL. The CDR3 DNA sequence: TGCGCCAGCAGCCGGGGACTAGCGGGAGTTACAATCGGGGAGACCCAGTACTTC. Protein product: CASSRGLAGVTIGETQYF.

There are a few counts of this clone. This chain joins TRBV7-9 and TRBJ1-2, with D unclear. Trimming pared 5 bases from V and 5 bases from J, leaving 12 bases between. Germline CDR1 is SEHNR and CDR2 is FQNEAQ (reference sequence). The CDR3 contains 13 residues. This chain's CDR3 is CASSPGSYYGYTF. CDR3 nucleotide sequence: TGTGCCAGCAGCCCCGGGAGCTATTATGGCTACACCTTC. Looking up the rest from reference TRBV7-9 and TRBJ1-2 gives the full variable domain: DTGVSQNPRHKITKRGQNVTFRCDPISEHNRLYWYRQTLGQGPEFLTYFQNEAQLEKSRLLSDRFSAERPKGSFSTLEIQRTEQGDSAMYLCASSPGSYYGYTFGSGTRLTVV.

J is TRBJ1-1 and V is TRBV4-2, with TRBD1 matching 8 bases. Trimming removed 0 bases from V and 7 bases from J; junction bases left unmatched: 7. The germline V gene encodes CDR1 LGHNA and CDR2 YNFKEQ. CDR3 length: 15 residues. The CDR3 DNA follows: TGTGCCAGCAGCCAAGAAGCCAGGGGGCAGGTTGAAGCTTTCTTT. Translating it yields CASSQEARGQVEAFF.

As for this clone: An end of the junction differs from the germline gene, which may be a read error. The rearrangement links TRBV30 to TRBJ1-3; 8 bases agree with TRBD1. Germline loops: CDR1 GTSNPN, CDR2 SVGIG (reference sequence). The CDR3 sequence is 12 residues long. CDR3 loop: CALDRDGDTIYF. DNA of the CDR3: TGTGCCCTGGACAGGGATGGAGACACCATATATTTT.

V gene TRBV7-8 combines with J gene TRBJ2-5; 7 bases are a match to TRBD2. Germline assignment: CDR1 SGHVS and CDR2 FQNEAQ. The CDR3 is made up of 14 amino acids. Trimming took 1 base from V and 5 from J; bases not matched to a gene: 4. CDR3 bases: TGTGCCAGCAGCTTAGGGCCGCGGGGGGAGACCCAGTACTTC. Amino acids: CASSLGPRGETQYF.